These T cell receptor beta chains were read from a single sample in a study of shared clonotypes between healthy human individuals. Produced via immunoSEQ multiplex PCR; TCRdb's table is partial and in-frame only. The sample contains about 2,200,000 clones, under 95% of which appear only once. The sample taken for sequencing was naive CD8+ T cells from PBMCs. Source of these receptors: a young man in good health. Some clones in this sample may be carry-over from other donors' samples. Both conserved end residues are part of each CDR3. The order of the fields is V gene, CDR3 protein.

TRBV5-1 | CASSLDVGGDGYTF
TRBV27 | CASSLLGGIRTGELFF
TRBV11-2 | CASSFETGSYGYTF
TRBV5-6 | CASSPGLYNEQFF
TRBV7-9 | CASSPTSYEQYF
TRBV28 | CASSATGNTYEQYF
TRBV29-1 | CSVGGGSKNIQYF
TRBV9 | CASSSTGVRRTDTQYF
TRBV2 | CASSEARTGGSEPQHF
TRBV7-2 | CASSQPPETVIVDTQYF